Listed below are T cell receptor beta chains from one sample, sequenced in a study of cytotoxic CD8 clonotypes in ibrutinib-treated CLL. Generated by immunoSEQ multiplex PCR, the TCRdb table keeps only in-frame clones and is missing some. The profile shows 50,000 to 60,000 clones, less than 85% of them singletons. Here the sequenced sample was PBMCs, taken after 24 months of ibrutinib treatment. The receptors were sampled from a human donor with chronic lymphocytic leukemia. Both conserved end residues are part of each CDR3. The D gene is left open where the match is weak. Size is stated for part of the rows, as once, few or many counts, or as a class when the clone is expanded.

15 | TRBJ2-1 | few | TRBV2 | . | CASSEGAGSYNEQFF | TGTGCCAGCAGTGAAGGGGCGGGCTCCTACAATGAGCAGTTCTTC
18 | TRBJ2-1 | . | TRBV6-4 | TRBD2 | CASSEGTSGLGSYNEQFF | TGTGCCAGCAGTGAAGGGACTAGCGGTTTGGGCTCCTACAATGAGCAGTTCTTC
12 | TRBJ2-3 | . | TRBV28 | . | CASSSQTNTQYF | TGTGCCAGCAGTTCCCAAACGAATACGCAGTATTTT
16 | TRBJ1-4 | . | TRBV4-3 | . | CASSQEGFTWDEKLFF | TGCGCCAGCAGCCAAGAGGGGTTCACATGGGATGAAAAACTGTTTTTT
15 | TRBJ2-1 | . | TRBV6-1 | TRBD2 | CASTQSAGGPYEQFF | TGTGCCAGCACCCAGTCAGCGGGAGGGCCCTATGAGCAGTTCTTC
15 | TRBJ1-2 | . | TRBV6-1 | TRBD1 | CASSESDRVGYGYTF | TGTGCCAGCAGTGAATCGGACAGGGTCGGCTATGGCTACACCTTC
13 | TRBJ1-1 | . | TRBV4-1 | . | CASSQGGFTEAFF | TGCGCCAGCAGCCAAGGAGGGTTCACTGAAGCTTTCTTT
11 | TRBJ2-1 | . | TRBV25-1 | . | CASSGSSQQFF | TGTGCCAGCAGTGGAAGCTCTCAGCAGTTCTTC
14 | TRBJ2-1 | . | TRBV7-3 | TRBD2 | CASSLTRESDEQFF | TGTGCCAGCAGCTTAACGCGGGAGAGCGATGAGCAGTTCTTC
14 | TRBJ2-7 | . | TRBV30 | . | CAWSQDLSSYEQYF | TGTGCCTGGAGTCAGGACCTCAGCTCCTACGAGCAGTACTTC
16 | TRBJ2-2 | few | TRBV19 | TRBD2 | CASSISSGIGVGELFF | TGTGCCAGTAGTATCTCTAGCGGGATCGGCGTCGGGGAGCTGTTTTTT
15 | TRBJ2-3 | . | TRBV4-2 | TRBD2 | CASSRGGGDLDTQYF | TGTGCCAGCAGCCGGGGGGGAGGGGACTTAGATACGCAGTATTTT
13 | TRBJ2-3 | . | TRBV6-1 | TRBD1 | CASNQQGTDTQYF | TGTGCCAGCAATCAACAGGGGACAGATACGCAGTATTTT
15 | TRBJ2-7 | . | TRBV7-2 | TRBD2 | CASSSGIAGAGEQYF | TGTGCCAGCAGCTCTGGGATAGCGGGAGCAGGCGAGCAGTACTTC
12 | TRBJ2-5 | . | TRBV5-1 | . | CASSLGKETQYF | TGCGCCAGCAGCTTGGGCAAGGAGACCCAGTACTTC
15 | TRBJ1-3 | . | TRBV5-8 | . | CASSSQGTSGNTIYF | TGTGCCAGCAGCTCACAGGGCACCTCTGGAAACACCATATATTTT